The source of this T cell receptor beta chain is a study of blood T cell repertoires in COVID-19. Overall study: Sites across the United States, Italy and Spain contributed samples from acute and convalescent COVID-19. From T cells, B-cell-depleted T cells, or PBMCs came the material, which was cDNA or gDNA.

The V gene's germline CDR1 is SEHNR and CDR2 FQNEAQ (reference sequence). With 5 bases removed from V and 3 bases from J, the gap between germline ends came to 8 bases. The CDR3 runs to 14 residues. Authors' methods: Using reference gene primer amplification, nucleated cell counts were estimated. Profiled with immunoSEQ multiplex PCR; TCRdb holds only in-frame clones, not every one. V and J calls and clone size are given by that table; D and trimming were obtained from the DNA. This table holds tens of thousands of clones, around four fifths found once. The chain employs TRBV7-9 and TRBJ2-6, with D perhaps matching TRBD1 (5 bases). The sequenced sample consisted of peripheral blood. The source is a human donor in a cohort sampled during active COVID-19. CDR3 DNA sequence: TGTGCCAGCAGCCCCAGGGATGGGGCCAACGTCCTGACTTTC. It is translated as CASSPRDGANVLTF.